This TCR beta chain originates from a study of blood T cell repertoires in COVID-19. Study background: Both acute and convalescent COVID-19 samples were obtained from the United States, Italy and Spain. T cells, B-cell-depleted T cells, or PBMCs supplied cDNA or gDNA.

Generated by immunoSEQ multiplex PCR, the TCRdb table keeps only in-frame clones and is missing some. The sample holds about 170,000 clones, approximately 83% seen once. The germline gives CDR1 SEHNR, CDR2 FQNEAQ (reference sequence). After removal of 1 base from V and 5 bases from J, the junction contained 2 bases not matched to a gene. This CDR3 has 13 residues. The chain couples TRBV7-9 to TRBJ2-7, with 7 positions matching TRBD1. This TCR came from a woman older than 75 with acute or convalescent COVID-19. The sample was peripheral blood. CDR3 sequence (DNA): TGTGCCAGCAGCTTAGGACAGGGCAACGAGCAGTACTTC. Translation gives CASSLGQGNEQYF.